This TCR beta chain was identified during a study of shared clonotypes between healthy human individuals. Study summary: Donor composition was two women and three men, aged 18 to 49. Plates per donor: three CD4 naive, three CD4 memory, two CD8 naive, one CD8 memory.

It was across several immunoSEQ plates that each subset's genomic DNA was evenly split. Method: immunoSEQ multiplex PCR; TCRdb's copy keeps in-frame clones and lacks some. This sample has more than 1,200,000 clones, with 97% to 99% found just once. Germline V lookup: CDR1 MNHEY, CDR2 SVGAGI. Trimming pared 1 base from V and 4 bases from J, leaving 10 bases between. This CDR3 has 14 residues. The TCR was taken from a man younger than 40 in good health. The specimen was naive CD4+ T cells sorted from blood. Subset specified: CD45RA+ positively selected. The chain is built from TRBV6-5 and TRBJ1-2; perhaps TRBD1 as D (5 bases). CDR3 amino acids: CASSYFRVGYGYTF. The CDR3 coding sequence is TGTGCCAGCAGTTACTTCAGGGTCGGCTATGGCTACACCTTC.